The clone carrying this TCR beta chain appeared once. This record comes from a study of blood T cell repertoires in COVID-19. Study at large: The United States, Italy and Spain were the sources of the acute and convalescent COVID-19 samples. Sample material is recorded as cDNA or gDNA derived from T cells, B-cell-depleted T cells, or PBMCs.

The CDR3 totals 19 residues. V dropped 2 bases and J dropped 0; count of bases not matched to a gene: 8. The V gene's germline CDR1 is KGHDR and CDR2 SFDVKD. As processed by the authors: Estimates of nucleated cell counts were drawn from the amplification of reference gene primers. Sequenced by immunoSEQ multiplex PCR; TCRdb stores in-frame clones only, minus some. For V, J and clone size, that table is used; D and trimming come from the DNA. The sample holds some 74,000 clones, roughly 84% seen once. The chain joins TRBV24-1 to TRBJ2-3; TRBD2 matches 12 bases. The sequencing input was peripheral blood. This sequence was found in a man older than 75 with acute or convalescent COVID-19. The CDR3 sequence: CATSDSTGTSGHSTDTQYF. CDR3 sequence (DNA): TGTGCCACCAGTGATTCGACCGGGACTAGCGGGCATAGCACAGATACGCAGTATTTT.